This T cell receptor (beta chain) emerged from a study of control samples from healthy donors and cancer patients. Sequencing was performed with immunoSEQ multiplex PCR; in TCRdb, only in-frame clones are kept and a portion is missing. The table lists more than 95,000 clones, approximately 92% of them singletons, with under 0.7% in the top ten. CDR3 length: 13 amino acids. Germline V lookup: CDR1 KGHSH, CDR2 LQKENI. V was cut by 3 bases and J by 8 bases, with 11 bases left in between. The V and J genes are TRBV18 and TRBJ2-4; D unclear. The sequenced sample consisted of PBMCs. The source is a man at least 80 years old with head and neck cancer. In DNA, the CDR3 is TGTGCCAGCTCACCGGCCATATCCGACATTCAGTACTTC. Encoded protein: CASSPAISDIQYF.